This T cell receptor (beta chain) stems from a study of blood T cell repertoires in COVID-19. About the research overall: From T cells, B-cell-depleted T cells, or PBMCs came the material, which was cDNA or gDNA.

CDR1 KGHSH and CDR2 LQKENI come from the germline V gene. V gave up 3 bases and J gave up 5 bases, with 13 bases separating them. The length of the CDR3 is 14 residues. The repertoire was sequenced with immunoSEQ multiplex PCR; TCRdb's copy has only in-frame clones and lacks some. The sample includes about 270,000 clones, approximately 86% seen only once; the top ten take around 2.9%. This clone was seen more than once but under ten times. This sequence originates from a woman younger than 30 with acute or convalescent COVID-19. This chain connects TRBV18 to TRBJ1-1, with D uncertain. The specimen was peripheral blood. CDR3: CASSPELSRTEAFF. The CDR3 region has the DNA TGTGCCAGCTCACCCGAGTTGAGTAGAACTGAAGCTTTCTTT.